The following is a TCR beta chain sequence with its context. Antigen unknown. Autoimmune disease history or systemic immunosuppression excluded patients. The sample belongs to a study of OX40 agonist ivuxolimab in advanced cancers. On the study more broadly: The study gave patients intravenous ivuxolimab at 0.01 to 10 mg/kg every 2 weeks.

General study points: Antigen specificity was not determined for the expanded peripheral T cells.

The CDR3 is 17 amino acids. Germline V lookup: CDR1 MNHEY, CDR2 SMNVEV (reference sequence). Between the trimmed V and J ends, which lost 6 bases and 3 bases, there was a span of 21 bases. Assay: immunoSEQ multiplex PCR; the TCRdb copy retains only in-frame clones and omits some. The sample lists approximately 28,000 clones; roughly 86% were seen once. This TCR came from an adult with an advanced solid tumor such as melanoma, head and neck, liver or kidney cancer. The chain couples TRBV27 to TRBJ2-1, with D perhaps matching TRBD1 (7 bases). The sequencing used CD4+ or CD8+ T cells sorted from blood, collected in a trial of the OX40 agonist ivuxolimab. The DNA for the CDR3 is TGTGCCAGCAGCCAACCTACAGGGGAGGATGGCTACAATGAGCAGTTCTTC. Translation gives CASSQPTGEDGYNEQFF.